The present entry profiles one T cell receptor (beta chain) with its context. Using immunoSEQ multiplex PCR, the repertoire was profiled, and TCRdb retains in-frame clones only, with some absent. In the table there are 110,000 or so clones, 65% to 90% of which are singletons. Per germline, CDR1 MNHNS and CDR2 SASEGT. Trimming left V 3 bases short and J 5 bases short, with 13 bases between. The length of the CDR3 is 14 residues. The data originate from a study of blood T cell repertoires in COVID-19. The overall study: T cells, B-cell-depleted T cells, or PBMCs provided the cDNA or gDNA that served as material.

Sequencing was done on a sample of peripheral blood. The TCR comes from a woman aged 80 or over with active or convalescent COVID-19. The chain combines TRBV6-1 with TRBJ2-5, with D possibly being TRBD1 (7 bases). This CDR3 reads CASSDRGVGETQYF. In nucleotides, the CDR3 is TGTGCCAGCAGTGACAGGGGGGTTGGGGAGACCCAGTACTTC.